One sample yielded the 21 T cell receptor beta chains listed below, sequenced in a study of CXCR3-negative and CXCR3-positive naive CD8 T cells. UMI-labeled 5' RACE TRB cDNA libraries were prepared from the cells. Using the 5' RACE reads, TCRdb records one entry per CDR3 protein without DNA. Its table records 50,000 to 75,000 distinct CDR3 sequences. The sequenced material came from naive CXCR3- CD8+ T cells from blood. Subset noted: CD45RO-CCR7+CD27+CD95- naive CD8+ T cells lacking CXCR3 (TNR3-). All receptors derive from a human donor in good health. Some clones in this sample may be carry-over from other donors' samples.

The chain employs TRBV7-9 and TRBJ2-2; TCRdb names TRBD1, which stays unverified in the absence of DNA. Germline V gene lookup returns CDR1 SEHNR and CDR2 FQNEAQ (reference sequence). CDR3 length: 15 amino acids. This chain's CDR3 is CASSPDRGASGELFF.

V and J are TRBV20-1 and TRBJ2-7; TCRdb returns TRBD2, unconfirmable since there is no DNA. The germline CDR1 and CDR2 sequences are DFQATT and SNEGSKA (reference sequence). This CDR3 comprises 11 residues. The CDR3 spells CSARGDYEQYF.

J is TRBJ2-1 and V is TRBV12-3 or TRBV12-4; checking the TCRdb D call of TRBD2 is not possible without DNA. CDR3 length equals 13 residues. The chain's CDR3 is CVSRGANYNEQFF.

The chain uses TRBV4-3 and TRBJ1-1; there is no DNA to check the TCRdb D call of TRBD1. Germline assignment: CDR1 LGHNA and CDR2 YSLEER. This CDR3 has 15 residues. The CDR3 sequence: CASSQDRQGASEAFF.

The genes are TRBV27 and TRBJ1-2; the TCRdb D gene call, TRBD1, has no DNA to confirm it. The germline CDR1 and CDR2 sequences are MNHEY and SMNVEV (reference sequence). This CDR3 region has 14 residues. This CDR3 is CASRVQGRDYGYTF.

The CDR3 loop is CSVEDEGEDSGPYQETQYF. This sequence joins TRBV29-1 and TRBJ2-5; TCRdb gives TRBD2 as the D gene, but with no DNA this cannot be confirmed. CDR3 length equals 19 residues. The germline gives CDR1 SQVTM, CDR2 ANQGSEA.

V is TRBV11-3 and J is TRBJ2-1; TCRdb selects TRBD2, and the lack of DNA leaves this call unchecked. The CDR3 totals 17 residues. The V gene's germline CDR1 is SGHNT and CDR2 YENEEA. This CDR3 is CASRITSGGADLNEQFF.

The rearrangement links TRBV7-9 to TRBJ2-7; TCRdb picks TRBD1, but there is no DNA to check that call. The germline V gene has CDR1 SEHNR and CDR2 FQNEAQ (reference sequence). This CDR3 is 15 amino acids long. CDR3 loop: CASSFLQWGDYEQYF.

The chain couples TRBV12-3 or TRBV12-4 to TRBJ2-1. The CDR3 covers 13 residues. Here the CDR3 reads CASSLGTKTEQFF.

The chain links TRBV28 to TRBJ2-2; TCRdb outputs TRBD2, but without DNA this stays unchecked. Germline assignment: CDR1 MDHEN and CDR2 SYDVKM. The CDR3 loop spans 15 amino acids. The CDR3 here is CASLKGPREPGELFF.

The chain uses TRBV30 and TRBJ1-5. CDR1 is GTSNPN and CDR2 is SVGIG in the germline V gene (reference sequence). This CDR3 has 15 residues. The CDR3: CAWSARDSGHQPQHF.

CDR3 residues: CASSLAGGTVEQFF. The genes are TRBV5-5 and TRBJ2-1; the D call of TRBD1 rests on TCRdb alone, since no DNA is present to check it. The CDR3 has 14 amino acids. The germline gives CDR1 SGHKS, CDR2 YYEKEE (reference sequence).

This clonotype is called medium-sized based on its frequency. CDR3 protein: CSLYLGEGTDTQYF. This rearrangement joins TRBV29-1 to TRBJ2-3; TCRdb's D call, TRBD2, is unchecked because there is no DNA. CDR1 and CDR2 from the germline V gene are SQVTM and ANQGSEA. The CDR3 covers 14 residues.

This chain connects TRBV19 to TRBJ2-7; TCRdb returns TRBD1, unconfirmable since there is no DNA. Germline CDR1 reads LNHDA; CDR2 reads SQIVND (reference sequence). CDR3 size: 13 residues. The CDR3 region is CASSILEGNEQYF. Combining the CDR3 with reference TRBV19 and TRBJ2-7 gives the whole variable domain DGGITQSPKYLFRKEGQNVTLSCEQNLNHDAMYWYRQDPGQGLRLIYYSQIVNDFQKGDIAEGYSVSREKKESFPLTVTSAQKNPTAFYLCASSILEGNEQYFGPGTRLTVT.

The chain combines TRBV13 with TRBJ2-7; TCRdb's D gene call, TRBD2, goes unchecked for lack of DNA. Germline values: CDR1 PRHDT, CDR2 FYEKMQ (reference sequence). CDR3 length: 15 residues. The CDR3 region is CASSFRRELSYEQYF.

The chain has TRBV29-1 and TRBJ2-7; the TCRdb call, TRBD1, lacks DNA for checking. This CDR3 is built from 14 residues. Per germline, CDR1 SQVTM and CDR2 ANQGSEA. This CDR3 is CSVVADTFLYEQYF.

The rearrangement links TRBV6-2 or TRBV6-3 to TRBJ2-2; the D call of TRBD2 rests on TCRdb alone, since no DNA is present to check it. The germline V gene has CDR1 MNHEY and CDR2 SVGEGT. This CDR3 spans 15 amino acids. CDR3 loop: CASSVGQSHTGELFF.

The rearrangement joins TRBV4-1 to TRBJ2-1; TCRdb proposes TRBD1, but this gene call is untestable without DNA. CDR1 is MGHRA, CDR2 YSYEKL, per germline. The CDR3 length is 15 residues. The CDR3 reads CASCPDRVAYNEQFF.

The rearrangement uses TRBV7-9 and TRBJ2-5; lacking DNA, the TRBD1 call made by TCRdb goes unchecked. The CDR3 totals 16 residues. Germline-derived CDR1 and CDR2 are SEHNR and FQNEAQ (reference sequence). The chain's CDR3 is CASSSRGARTQETQYF.

This CDR3 reads CASSKDGQGLQEDTGELFF. This sequence joins TRBV21-1 and TRBJ2-2; TCRdb's D call, TRBD1, is unchecked because there is no DNA. TRBV21-1 is recorded as a pseudogene. This CDR3 has 19 amino acids.

The V and J genes are TRBV27 and TRBJ2-1; with no DNA, the TCRdb D assignment of TRBD2 cannot be verified. This CDR3 spans 14 amino acids. The V gene's germline CDR1 is MNHEY and CDR2 SMNVEV (reference sequence). The CDR3 here is CASSFREGFNEQFF.